The 18 T cell receptor beta chains given below trace back to one sample, sequenced in a study of cytomegalovirus exposure and HLA in healthy donors. In the PCR, 60 Vbeta and 13 Jbeta primers were used. Clones were sequenced by immunoSEQ multiplex PCR, and TCRdb holds only the in-frame ones, with some missing. The sample yields 170,000 or so clones, around 75% seen once. Sequencing used PBMCs. These TCRs come from a male donor in good health and CMV-seronegative.

This clone was counted only a few times. This chain links TRBV5-1 with TRBJ2-1, with 7 bases that match TRBD2. The ends lost 2 bases at V and 5 bases at J; junction bases unmatched: 4. CDR1 and CDR2 from the germline V gene are SGHRS and YFSETQ. This CDR3 spans 14 amino acids. The CDR3 is CASSFSGVDNEQFF. The CDR3 nucleotides are TGCGCCAGCAGCTTCAGCGGGGTCGACAATGAGCAGTTCTTC.

This clone was seen a single time. This chain links TRBV6-1 with TRBJ1-1; D not certain. This CDR3 has 13 amino acids. Germline assignment: CDR1 MNHNS and CDR2 SASEGT. Trimming stripped 3 bases from V and 6 bases from J, with 11 bases between. For the CDR3, the DNA is TGTGCCAGCAGTGATGGGCGTTTTGCTGAAGCTTTCTTT. Its protein is CASSDGRFAEAFF.

The rearrangement joins TRBV7-9 to TRBJ2-3; D remains unclear. Germline lookup yields CDR1 SEHNR and CDR2 FQNEAQ (reference sequence). V was shortened by 5 bases and J by 0 bases, with 6 bases between the two germline ends. This CDR3 comprises 13 residues. CDR3 protein: CASSPGSTDTQYF. CDR3 DNA: TGTGCCAGCAGCCCAGGAAGCACAGATACGCAGTATTTT.

V and J are TRBV19 and TRBJ2-6, with D maybe TRBD1 (6 bases). CDR1 is LNHDA and CDR2 is SQIVND in the germline V gene (reference sequence). V was shortened by 4 bases and J by 4 bases, with 8 bases between the two germline ends. The CDR3 runs 14 residues. The CDR3 DNA is TGTGCCAGTAGTAACAGGGCCGGGGCCAACGTCCTGACTTTC. Translation: CASSNRAGANVLTF.

The chain combines TRBV9 with TRBJ2-5; TRBD2 aligns across 7 bases. The J call may be incorrect, as the DNA end agrees better with TRBJ2-7. CDR3 size: 16 residues. Germline assignment: CDR1 SGDLS and CDR2 YYNGEE. The CDR3 here is CASSASVGGSSYEQYF. DNA of the CDR3: TGTGCCAGCAGCGCCTCTGTCGGGGGGAGCTCCTACGAGCAGTACTTC.

The chain couples TRBV9 to TRBJ1-5, with D hard to call. The CDR3 is 13 residues long. Germline assignment: CDR1 SGDLS and CDR2 YYNGEE. Trimming pared 4 bases from V and 4 bases from J, leaving 9 bases between. CDR3 sequence reads: CASSPQPNQPQHF. DNA of the CDR3: TGTGCCAGCAGCCCACAACCTAATCAGCCCCAGCATTTT.

This clone occurred once. The chain carries TRBV12-5 and TRBJ2-3; perhaps TRBD1 as D (5 bases). The CDR3 consists of 14 residues. Germline CDR1 LGHNT, CDR2 FRNRAP. V was shortened by 6 bases and J by 0 bases, with 10 bases between the two germline ends. DNA of the CDR3: TGTGCTAGTGGCAGACAGCTGAGCACAGATACGCAGTATTTT. Translating gives CASGRQLSTDTQYF. The variable domain in full, completed from reference TRBV12-5 and TRBJ2-3, reads DARVTQTPRHKVTEMGQEVTMRCQPILGHNTVFWYRQTMMQGLELLAYFRNRAPLDDSGMPKDRFSAEMPDATLATLKIQPSEPRDSAVYFCASGRQLSTDTQYFGPGTRLTVL.

The rearrangement uses TRBV25-1 and TRBJ2-1, with 8 bases lining up with TRBD2. J gave up 6 bases and V 0 bases, and 10 bases lay outside the gene matches. CDR3 length: 17 residues. Germline assignment: CDR1 MGHDK and CDR2 SYGVNS. CDR3 DNA sequence: TGTGCCAGCAGTGAATATACTGGCCGGGGGGGCACCAATGAGCAGTTCTTC. This translates into CASSEYTGRGGTNEQFF.

This sequence joins TRBV7-9 and TRBJ2-1, with D perhaps TRBD1 (5 bases). V gave up 1 base and J gave up 7 bases, with 11 bases separating them. This CDR3 comprises 14 residues. In germline, CDR1 is SEHNR, CDR2 FQNEAQ (reference sequence). The CDR3 region is CASSLGGLVNEQFF. CDR3 sequence (DNA): TGTGCCAGCAGCTTAGGGGGCCTAGTTAATGAGCAGTTCTTC.

This clone was counted only a few times. The V gene is TRBV6-5, the J gene TRBJ1-2; 8 bases are shared with TRBD1. CDR3 length: 16 residues. The germline V gene encodes CDR1 MNHEY and CDR2 SVGAGI. J lost 4 bases, V lost 3 bases, and 10 bases had no gene match. The CDR3 region has the DNA TGTGCCAGCAGTTATGGAAGGACAGGGATAGGCTATGGCTACACCTTC. This encodes CASSYGRTGIGYGYTF.

The chain has TRBV7-3 and TRBJ1-6; 7 bases are shared with TRBD1. The CDR3 consists of 14 residues. CDR1 is SGHTA and CDR2 is FQGTGA in the germline V gene. V lost 0 bases to trimming and J lost 7 bases; unmatched junction nucleotides: 0. The CDR3 bases are TGTGCCAGCAGCTTAACACAGGGGAATTCACCCCTCCACTTT. Translated, it gives CASSLTQGNSPLHF.

The chain uses TRBV7-9 and TRBJ1-1; tentative D call: TRBD1 (6 bases). V lost 3 bases to trimming and J lost 0 bases, with 17 bases between them. Germline CDR1 SEHNR, CDR2 FQNEAQ (reference sequence). CDR3 length equals 17 residues. The CDR3 DNA sequence: TGTGCCAGCAGCTTCTTGGACAGCCTAATAATGAACACTGAAGCTTTCTTT. As protein: CASSFLDSLIMNTEAFF.

J is TRBJ2-7 and V is TRBV28, with TRBD1 as a possible D gene (6 bases). Per the germline V gene, CDR1 is MDHEN and CDR2 is SYDVKM. The CDR3 covers 13 residues. V gave up 10 bases and J gave up 0 bases, with 13 bases separating them. The CDR3 loop is CATSTGDSYEQYF. CDR3 DNA: TGTGCCACCTCGACAGGAGACTCCTACGAGCAGTACTTC.

V and J are TRBV30 and TRBJ2-2; D is possibly TRBD2 (6 bases). V was shortened by 3 bases and J by 4 bases, with 12 bases between the two germline ends. This CDR3 is built from 14 residues. CDR1 GTSNPN and CDR2 SVGIG come from the germline V gene (reference sequence). CDR3 DNA sequence: TGTGCCTGGAGGAGACTAGAGGGCACCGGGGAGCTGTTTTTT. This translates into CAWRRLEGTGELFF.

Regarding this clone: The CDR3 end shows no conserved phenylalanine or tryptophan, and so a read error is likely. It is unclear where the CDR3 begins or ends on the DNA, so no DNA is shown, and the CDR3 is as TCRdb lists it. This chain uses TRBV6-6 with TRBJ1-2; TRBD1, the D gene given by the table, was not confirmed from the DNA. Germline V gives CDR1 MNHNY, CDR2 SVGAGI (reference sequence). Inclusive of both ends, the CDR3 amounts to 12 amino acids. The CDR3 loop reads CASSGDSLSYRL.

This clone came up a few times. This chain links TRBV7-9 with TRBJ1-1; D might be TRBD1 (5 bases). The CDR3 contains 9 residues. Per germline, CDR1 SEHNR and CDR2 FQNEAQ (reference sequence). Written as DNA, the CDR3 is TGTTCCGTGGGGGGGGAAGCTTTCTTT. Protein: CSVGGEAFF.

This chain connects TRBV7-2 to TRBJ1-2, with 10 bases lining up with TRBD1. The V gene's germline CDR1 is SGHTA and CDR2 FQGNSA. The length of the CDR3 is 13 residues. V trimming: 5 bases; J trimming: 12 bases; junction bases outside the gene matches: 9. The CDR3 DNA reads as TGTGCCAGCAGCACCGGGACAGGGGCCAACAACACCTTC. It translates to CASSTGTGANNTF.

V and J are TRBV28 and TRBJ1-1; D call uncertain. V lost 6 bases to trimming and J lost 4 bases, with 12 bases between them. CDR3 length: 13 residues. Germline V gene lookup returns CDR1 MDHEN and CDR2 SYDVKM. The CDR3 sequence is CASRRGLGTEAFF. CDR3 DNA sequence: TGTGCCAGCAGGCGGGGTTTGGGCACTGAAGCTTTCTTT.